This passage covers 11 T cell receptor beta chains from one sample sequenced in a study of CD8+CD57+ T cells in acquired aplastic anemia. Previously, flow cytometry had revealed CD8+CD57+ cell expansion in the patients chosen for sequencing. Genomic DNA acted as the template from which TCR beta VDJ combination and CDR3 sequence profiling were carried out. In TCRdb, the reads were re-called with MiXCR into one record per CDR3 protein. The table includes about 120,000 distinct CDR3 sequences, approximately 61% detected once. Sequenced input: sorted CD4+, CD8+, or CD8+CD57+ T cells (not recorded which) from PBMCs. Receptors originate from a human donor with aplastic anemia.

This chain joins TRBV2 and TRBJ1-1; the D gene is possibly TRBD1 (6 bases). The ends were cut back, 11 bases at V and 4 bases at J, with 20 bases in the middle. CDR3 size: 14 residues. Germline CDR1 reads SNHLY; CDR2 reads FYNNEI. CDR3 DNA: TGTGCCGAGGGGGGGTTAAATCAGGGCACTGAAGCTTTCTTT. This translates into CAEGGLNQGTEAFF.

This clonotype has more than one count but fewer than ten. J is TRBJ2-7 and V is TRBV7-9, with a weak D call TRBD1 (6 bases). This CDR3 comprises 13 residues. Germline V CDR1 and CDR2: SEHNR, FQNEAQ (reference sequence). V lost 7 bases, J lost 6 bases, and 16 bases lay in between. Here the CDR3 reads CASIRQDRREQYF. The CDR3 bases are TGTGCCAGCATACGACAGGATAGGCGCGAGCAGTACTTC.

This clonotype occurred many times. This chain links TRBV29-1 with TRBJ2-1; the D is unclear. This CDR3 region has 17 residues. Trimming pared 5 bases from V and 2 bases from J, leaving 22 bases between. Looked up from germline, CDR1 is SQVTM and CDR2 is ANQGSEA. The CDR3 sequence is CSVLAKDGLLTYNEQFF. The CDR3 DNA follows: TGCAGCGTTCTGGCTAAAGACGGTCTTCTTACCTACAATGAGCAGTTCTTC.

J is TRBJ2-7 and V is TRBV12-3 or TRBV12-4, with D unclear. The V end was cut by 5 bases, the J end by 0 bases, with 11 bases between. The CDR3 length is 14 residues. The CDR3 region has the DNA TGTGCCAGCAGTGAATACAGCAACTCCTACGAGCAGTACTTC. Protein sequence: CASSEYSNSYEQYF.

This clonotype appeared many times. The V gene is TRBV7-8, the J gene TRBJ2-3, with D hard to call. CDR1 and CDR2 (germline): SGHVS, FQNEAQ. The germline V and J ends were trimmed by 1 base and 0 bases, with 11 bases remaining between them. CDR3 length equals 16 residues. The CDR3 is CASSLDADLSTDTQYF. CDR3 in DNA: TGTGCCAGCAGCTTAGACGCGGACCTAAGCACAGATACGCAGTATTTT.

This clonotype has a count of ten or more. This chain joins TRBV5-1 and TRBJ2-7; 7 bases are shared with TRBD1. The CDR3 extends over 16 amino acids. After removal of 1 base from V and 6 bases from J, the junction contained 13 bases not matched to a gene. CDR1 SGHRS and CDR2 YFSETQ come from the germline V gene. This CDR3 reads CASSLPRDSSSPEQYF. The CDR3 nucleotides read TGCGCCAGCAGCTTGCCCCGGGACAGTTCCTCCCCCGAGCAGTACTTC.

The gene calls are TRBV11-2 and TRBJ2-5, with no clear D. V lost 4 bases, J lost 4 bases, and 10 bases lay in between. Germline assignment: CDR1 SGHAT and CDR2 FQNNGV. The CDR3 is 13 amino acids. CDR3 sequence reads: CASSSPGVETQYF. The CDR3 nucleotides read TGTGCCAGCAGCTCCCCTGGTGTAGAGACCCAGTACTTC.

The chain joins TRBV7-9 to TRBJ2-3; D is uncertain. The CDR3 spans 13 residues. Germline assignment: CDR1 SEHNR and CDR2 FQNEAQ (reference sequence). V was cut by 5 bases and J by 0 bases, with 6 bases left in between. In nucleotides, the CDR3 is TGTGCCAGCAGCCCAACTAGCACAGATACGCAGTATTTT. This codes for CASSPTSTDTQYF. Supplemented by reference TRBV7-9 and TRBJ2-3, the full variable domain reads DTGVSQNPRHKITKRGQNVTFRCDPISEHNRLYWYRQTLGQGPEFLTYFQNEAQLEKSRLLSDRFSAERPKGSFSTLEIQRTEQGDSAMYLCASSPTSTDTQYFGPGTRLTVL.

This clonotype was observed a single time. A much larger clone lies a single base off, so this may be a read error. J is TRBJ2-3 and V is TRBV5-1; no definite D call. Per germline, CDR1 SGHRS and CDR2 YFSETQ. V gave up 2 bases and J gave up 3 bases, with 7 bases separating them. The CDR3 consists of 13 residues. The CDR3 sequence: CASSLTKTDTQYF. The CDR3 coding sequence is TGCGCCAGCAGCTTAACTAAGACAGATACGCAGTATTTT.

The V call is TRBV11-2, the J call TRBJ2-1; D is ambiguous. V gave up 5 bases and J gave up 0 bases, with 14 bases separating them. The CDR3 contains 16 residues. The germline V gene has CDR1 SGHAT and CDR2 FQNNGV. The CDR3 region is CASSPVGTNSYNEQFF. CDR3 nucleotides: TGTGCCAGCAGCCCCGTCGGCACAAACTCCTACAATGAGCAGTTCTTC.

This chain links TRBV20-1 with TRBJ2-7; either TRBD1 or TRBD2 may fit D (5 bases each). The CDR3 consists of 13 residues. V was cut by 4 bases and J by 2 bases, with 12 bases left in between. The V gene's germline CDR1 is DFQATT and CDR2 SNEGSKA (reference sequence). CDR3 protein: CSATGPEPYEQYF. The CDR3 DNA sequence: TGCAGTGCTACGGGACCCGAGCCCTACGAGCAGTACTTC.